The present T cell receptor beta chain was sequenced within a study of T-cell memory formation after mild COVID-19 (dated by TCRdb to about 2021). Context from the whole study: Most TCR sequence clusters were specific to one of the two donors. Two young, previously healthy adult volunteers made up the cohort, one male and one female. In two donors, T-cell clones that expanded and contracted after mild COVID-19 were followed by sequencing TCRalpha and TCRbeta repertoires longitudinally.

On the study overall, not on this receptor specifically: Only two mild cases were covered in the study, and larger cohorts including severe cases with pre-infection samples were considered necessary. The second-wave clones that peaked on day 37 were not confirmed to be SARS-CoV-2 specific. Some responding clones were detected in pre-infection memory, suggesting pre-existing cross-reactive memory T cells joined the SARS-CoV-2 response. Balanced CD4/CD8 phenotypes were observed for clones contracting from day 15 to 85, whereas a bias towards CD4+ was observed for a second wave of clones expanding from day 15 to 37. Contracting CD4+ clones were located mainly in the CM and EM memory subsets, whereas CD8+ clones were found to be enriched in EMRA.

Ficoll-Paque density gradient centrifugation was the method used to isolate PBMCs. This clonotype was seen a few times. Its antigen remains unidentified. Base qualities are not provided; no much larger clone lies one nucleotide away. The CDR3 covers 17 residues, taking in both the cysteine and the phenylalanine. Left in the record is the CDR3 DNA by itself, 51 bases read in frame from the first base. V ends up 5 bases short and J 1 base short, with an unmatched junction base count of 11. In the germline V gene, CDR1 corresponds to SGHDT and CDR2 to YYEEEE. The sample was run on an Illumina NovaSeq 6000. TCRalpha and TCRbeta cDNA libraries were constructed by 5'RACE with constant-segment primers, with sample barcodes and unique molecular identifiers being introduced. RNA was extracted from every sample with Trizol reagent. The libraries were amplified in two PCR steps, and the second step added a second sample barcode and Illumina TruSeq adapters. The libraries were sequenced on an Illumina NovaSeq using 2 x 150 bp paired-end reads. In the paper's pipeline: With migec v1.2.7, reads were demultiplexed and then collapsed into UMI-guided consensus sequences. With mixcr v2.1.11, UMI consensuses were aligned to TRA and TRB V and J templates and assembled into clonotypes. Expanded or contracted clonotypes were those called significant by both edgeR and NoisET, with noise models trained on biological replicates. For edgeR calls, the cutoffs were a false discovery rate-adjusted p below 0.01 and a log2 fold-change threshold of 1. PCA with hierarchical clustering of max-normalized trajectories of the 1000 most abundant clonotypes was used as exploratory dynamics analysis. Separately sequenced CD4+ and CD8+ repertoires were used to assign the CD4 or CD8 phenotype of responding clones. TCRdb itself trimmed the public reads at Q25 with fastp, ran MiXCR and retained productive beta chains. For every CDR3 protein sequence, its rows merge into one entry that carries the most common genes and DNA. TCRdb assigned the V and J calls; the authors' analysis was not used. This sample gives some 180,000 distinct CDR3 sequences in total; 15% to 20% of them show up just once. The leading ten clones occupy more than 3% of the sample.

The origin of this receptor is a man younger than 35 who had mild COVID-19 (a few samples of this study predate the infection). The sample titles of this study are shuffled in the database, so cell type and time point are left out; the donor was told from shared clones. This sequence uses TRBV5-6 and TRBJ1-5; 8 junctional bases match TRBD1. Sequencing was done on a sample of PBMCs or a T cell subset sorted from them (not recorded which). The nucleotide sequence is TGTGCCAGCAGTTCAACCCAGGGGGCTATAAGCAATCAGCCCCAGCATTTT. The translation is CASSSTQGAISNQPQHF.